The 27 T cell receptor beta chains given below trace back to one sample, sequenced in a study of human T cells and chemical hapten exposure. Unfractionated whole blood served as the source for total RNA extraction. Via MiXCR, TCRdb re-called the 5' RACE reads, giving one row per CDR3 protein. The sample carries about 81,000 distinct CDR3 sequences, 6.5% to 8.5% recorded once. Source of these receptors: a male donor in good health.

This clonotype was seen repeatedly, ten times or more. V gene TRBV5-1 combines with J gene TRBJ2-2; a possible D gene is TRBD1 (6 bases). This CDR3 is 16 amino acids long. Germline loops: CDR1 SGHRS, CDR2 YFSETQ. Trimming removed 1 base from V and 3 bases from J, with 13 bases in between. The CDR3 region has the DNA TGCGCCAGCAGCTTGTTTGGGGGCGAGGACACCGGGGAGCTGTTTTTT. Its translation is CASSLFGGEDTGELFF.

In nucleotides, the CDR3 is TGTGCCAGCAGTCCCTTATTACAGGGCCCGAACACTGAAGCTTTCTTT. This codes for CASSPLLQGPNTEAFF. The rearrangement joins TRBV6-6 to TRBJ1-1; D may be TRBD1 (6 bases). Germline V CDR1 and CDR2: MNHNY, SVGAGI (reference sequence). The V and J ends lost 5 bases and 1 base respectively, with 17 bases between them. This CDR3 spans 16 amino acids.

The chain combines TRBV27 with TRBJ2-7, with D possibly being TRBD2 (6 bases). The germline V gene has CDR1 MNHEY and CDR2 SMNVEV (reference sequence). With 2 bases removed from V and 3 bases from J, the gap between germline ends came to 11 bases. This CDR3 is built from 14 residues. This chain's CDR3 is CASSLVGRNYEQYF. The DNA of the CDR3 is TGTGCCAGCAGTTTAGTCGGGAGAAACTACGAGCAGTACTTC.

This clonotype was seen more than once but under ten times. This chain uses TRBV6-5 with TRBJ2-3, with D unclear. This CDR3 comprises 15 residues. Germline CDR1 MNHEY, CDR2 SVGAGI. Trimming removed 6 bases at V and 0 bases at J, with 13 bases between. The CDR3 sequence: CASRSSRSSTDTQYF. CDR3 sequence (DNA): TGTGCCAGCAGATCCAGCCGTTCTAGCACAGATACGCAGTATTTT.

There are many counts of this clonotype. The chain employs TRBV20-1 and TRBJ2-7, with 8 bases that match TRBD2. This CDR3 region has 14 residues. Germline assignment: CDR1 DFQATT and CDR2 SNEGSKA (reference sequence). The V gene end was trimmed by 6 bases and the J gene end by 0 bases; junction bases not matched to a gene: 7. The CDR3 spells CSATGTRSSYEQYF. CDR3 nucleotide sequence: TGCAGTGCAACCGGGACTAGGTCCTCCTACGAGCAGTACTTC.

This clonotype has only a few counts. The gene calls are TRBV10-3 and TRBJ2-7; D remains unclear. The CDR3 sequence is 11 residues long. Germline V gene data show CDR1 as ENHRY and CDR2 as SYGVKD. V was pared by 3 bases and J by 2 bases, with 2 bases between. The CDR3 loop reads CAISDAYEQYF. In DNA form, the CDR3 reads TGTGCCATCAGTGACGCCTACGAGCAGTACTTC.

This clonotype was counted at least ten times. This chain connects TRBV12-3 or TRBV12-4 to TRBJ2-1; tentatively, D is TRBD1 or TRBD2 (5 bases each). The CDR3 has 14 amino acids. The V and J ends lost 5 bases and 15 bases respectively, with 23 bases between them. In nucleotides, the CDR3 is TGTGCCAGCAGTCTCCTACCATCTGCAGGGACGCCGTTCTTC. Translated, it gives CASSLLPSAGTPFF.

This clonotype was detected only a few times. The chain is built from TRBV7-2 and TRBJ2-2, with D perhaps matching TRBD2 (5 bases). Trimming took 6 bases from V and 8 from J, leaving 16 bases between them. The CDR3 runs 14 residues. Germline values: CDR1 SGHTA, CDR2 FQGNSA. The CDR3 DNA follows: TGTGCCAGCAGTTCCGGACTCTACGCTGGGGAGCTGTTTTTT. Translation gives CASSSGLYAGELFF.

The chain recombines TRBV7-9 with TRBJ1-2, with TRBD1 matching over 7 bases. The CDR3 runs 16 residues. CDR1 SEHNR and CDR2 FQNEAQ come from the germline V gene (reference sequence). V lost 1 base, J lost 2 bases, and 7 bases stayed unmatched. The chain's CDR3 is CASSLGPQGVNYGYTF. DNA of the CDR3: TGTGCCAGCAGCTTAGGGCCCCAGGGGGTAAACTATGGCTACACCTTC.

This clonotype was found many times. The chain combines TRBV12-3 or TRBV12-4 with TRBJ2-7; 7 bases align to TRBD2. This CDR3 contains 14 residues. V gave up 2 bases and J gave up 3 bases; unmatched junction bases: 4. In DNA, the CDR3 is TGTGCCAGCAGTTTATGGGGGGAGGGCTACGAGCAGTACTTC. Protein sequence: CASSLWGEGYEQYF.

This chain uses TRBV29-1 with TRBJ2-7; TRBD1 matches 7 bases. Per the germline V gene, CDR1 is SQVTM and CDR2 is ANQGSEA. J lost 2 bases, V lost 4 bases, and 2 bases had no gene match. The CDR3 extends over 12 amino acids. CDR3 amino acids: CSVGDRPYEQYF. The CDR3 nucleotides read TGCAGCGTTGGGGACAGACCCTACGAGCAGTACTTC.

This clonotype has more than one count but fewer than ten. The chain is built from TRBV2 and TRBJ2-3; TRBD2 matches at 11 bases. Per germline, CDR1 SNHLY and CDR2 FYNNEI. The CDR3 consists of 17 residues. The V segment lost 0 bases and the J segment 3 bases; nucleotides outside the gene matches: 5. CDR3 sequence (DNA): TGTGCCAGCAGTGAAGCTCAGCTAGCGGGGGGAACAGATACGCAGTATTTT. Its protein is CASSEAQLAGGTDTQYF.

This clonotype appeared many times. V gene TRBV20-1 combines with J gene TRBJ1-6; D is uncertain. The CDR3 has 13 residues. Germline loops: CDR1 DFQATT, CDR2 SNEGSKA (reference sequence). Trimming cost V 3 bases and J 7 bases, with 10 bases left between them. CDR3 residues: CSARVDRNSPLHF. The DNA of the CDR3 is TGCAGTGCTAGGGTTGACCGGAATTCACCCCTCCACTTT.

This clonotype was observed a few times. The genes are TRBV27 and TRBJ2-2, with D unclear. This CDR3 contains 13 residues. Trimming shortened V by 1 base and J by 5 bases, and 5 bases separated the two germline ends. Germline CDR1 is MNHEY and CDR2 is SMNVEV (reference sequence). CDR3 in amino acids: CASSLYGTGELFF. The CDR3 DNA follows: TGTGCCAGCAGTTTATATGGGACCGGGGAGCTGTTTTTT.

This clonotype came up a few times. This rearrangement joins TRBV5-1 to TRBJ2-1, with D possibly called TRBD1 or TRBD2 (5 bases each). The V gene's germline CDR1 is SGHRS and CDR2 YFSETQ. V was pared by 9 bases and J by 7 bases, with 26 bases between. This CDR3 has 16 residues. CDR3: CATVPDIGLGLNEQFF. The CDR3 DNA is TGCGCCACCGTACCGGACATCGGACTTGGGTTGAATGAGCAGTTCTTC.

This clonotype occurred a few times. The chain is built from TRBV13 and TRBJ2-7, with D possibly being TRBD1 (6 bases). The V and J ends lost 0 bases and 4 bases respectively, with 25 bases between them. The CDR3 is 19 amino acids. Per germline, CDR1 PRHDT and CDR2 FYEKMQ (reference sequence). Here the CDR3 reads CASSLGSLAIGQTGYEQYF. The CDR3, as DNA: TGTGCCAGCAGCTTAGGTTCATTGGCGATCGGACAGACTGGTTACGAGCAGTACTTC.

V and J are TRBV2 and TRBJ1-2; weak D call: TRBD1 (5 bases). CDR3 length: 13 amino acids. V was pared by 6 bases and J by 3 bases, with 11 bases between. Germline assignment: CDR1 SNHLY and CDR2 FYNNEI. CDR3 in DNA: TGTGCCAGCAGGATCGACAGTTACTATGGCTACACCTTC. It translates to CASRIDSYYGYTF.

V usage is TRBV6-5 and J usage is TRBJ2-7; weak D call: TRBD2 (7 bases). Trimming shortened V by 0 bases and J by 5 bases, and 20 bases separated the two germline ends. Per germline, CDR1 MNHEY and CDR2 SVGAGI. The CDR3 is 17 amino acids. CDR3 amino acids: CASSYSTPVGGPDEQYF. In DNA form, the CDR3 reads TGTGCCAGCAGTTACTCGACTCCCGTGGGGGGGCCCGACGAGCAGTACTTC.

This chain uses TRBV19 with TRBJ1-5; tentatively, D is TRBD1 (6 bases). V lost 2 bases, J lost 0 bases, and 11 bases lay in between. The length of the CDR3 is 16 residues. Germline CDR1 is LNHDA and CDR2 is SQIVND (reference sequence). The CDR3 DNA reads TGTGCCAGTAGTATATGGACAGATTATAGCAATCAGCCCCAGCATTTT. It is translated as CASSIWTDYSNQPQHF. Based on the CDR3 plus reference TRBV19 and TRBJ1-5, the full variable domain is DGGITQSPKYLFRKEGQNVTLSCEQNLNHDAMYWYRQDPGQGLRLIYYSQIVNDFQKGDIAEGYSVSREKKESFPLTVTSAQKNPTAFYLCASSIWTDYSNQPQHFGDGTRLSIL.

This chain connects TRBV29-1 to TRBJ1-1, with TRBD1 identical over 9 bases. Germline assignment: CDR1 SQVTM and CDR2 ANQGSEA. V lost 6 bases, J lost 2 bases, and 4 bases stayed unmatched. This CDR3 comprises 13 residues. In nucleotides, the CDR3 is TGCAGCGTATGGGACAGGGACAACACTGAAGCTTTCTTT. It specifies CSVWDRDNTEAFF.

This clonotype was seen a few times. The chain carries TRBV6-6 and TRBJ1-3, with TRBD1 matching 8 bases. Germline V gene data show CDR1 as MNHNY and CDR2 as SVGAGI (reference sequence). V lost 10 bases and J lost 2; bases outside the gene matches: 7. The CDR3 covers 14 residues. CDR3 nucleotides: TGTGCCACCATCGACAGGGGCGCTGGAAACACCATATATTTT. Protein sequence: CATIDRGAGNTIYF.

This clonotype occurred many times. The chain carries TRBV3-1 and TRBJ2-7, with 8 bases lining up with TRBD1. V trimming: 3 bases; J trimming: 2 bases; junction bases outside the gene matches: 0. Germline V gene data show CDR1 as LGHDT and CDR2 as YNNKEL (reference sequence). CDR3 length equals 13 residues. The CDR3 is CASSQGQAYEQYF. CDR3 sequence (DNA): TGTGCCAGCAGCCAGGGACAGGCCTACGAGCAGTACTTC.

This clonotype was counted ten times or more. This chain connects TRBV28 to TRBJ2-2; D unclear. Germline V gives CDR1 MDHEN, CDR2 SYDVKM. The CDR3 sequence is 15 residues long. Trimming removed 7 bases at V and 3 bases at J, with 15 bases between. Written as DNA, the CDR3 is TGTGCCAGCATACAATCGCTCGAGGACACCGGGGAGCTGTTTTTT. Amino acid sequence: CASIQSLEDTGELFF.

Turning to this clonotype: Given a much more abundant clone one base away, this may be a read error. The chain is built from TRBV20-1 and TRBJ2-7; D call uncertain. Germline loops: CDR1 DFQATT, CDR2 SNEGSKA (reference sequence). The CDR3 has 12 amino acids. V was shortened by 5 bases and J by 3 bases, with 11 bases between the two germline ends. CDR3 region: CSAGQKDYEQYF. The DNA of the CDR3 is TGCAGTGCTGGGCAAAAGGACTACGAGCAGTACTTC.

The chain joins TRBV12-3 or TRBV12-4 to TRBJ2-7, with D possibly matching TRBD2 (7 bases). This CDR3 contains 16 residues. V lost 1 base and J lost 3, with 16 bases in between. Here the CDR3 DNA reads TGTGCCAGCAGTTTAGTGGGGGGGGGCGCACTCTACGAGCAGTACTTC. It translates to CASSLVGGGALYEQYF.

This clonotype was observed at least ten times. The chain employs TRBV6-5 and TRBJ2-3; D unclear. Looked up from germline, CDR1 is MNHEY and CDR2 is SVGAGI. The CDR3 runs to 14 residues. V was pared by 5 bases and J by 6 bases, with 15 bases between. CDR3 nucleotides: TGTGCCAGCAGTCTAGGGTTGGGTACGGATACGCAGTATTTT. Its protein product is CASSLGLGTDTQYF.

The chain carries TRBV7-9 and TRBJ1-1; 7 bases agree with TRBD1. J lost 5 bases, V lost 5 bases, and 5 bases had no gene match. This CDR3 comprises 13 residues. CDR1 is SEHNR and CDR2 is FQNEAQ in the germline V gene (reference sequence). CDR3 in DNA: TGTGCCAGCAGCGTAGGACAGGCGACTGAAGCTTTCTTT. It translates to CASSVGQATEAFF.